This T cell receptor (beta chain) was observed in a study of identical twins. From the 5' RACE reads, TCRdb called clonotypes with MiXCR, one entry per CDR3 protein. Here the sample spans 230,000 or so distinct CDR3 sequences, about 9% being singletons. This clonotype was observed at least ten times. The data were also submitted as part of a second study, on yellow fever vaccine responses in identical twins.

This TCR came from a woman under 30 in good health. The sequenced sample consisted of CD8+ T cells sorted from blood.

CDR3 amino acids: CASSWDRVYEQYF. The DNA of the CDR3 is TGCGCCAGCAGCTGGGACAGGGTCTACGAGCAGTACTTC. V gene TRBV5-1 combines with J gene TRBJ2-7; 9 positions agree with TRBD1. This CDR3 is 13 amino acids long. Germline V gives CDR1 SGHRS, CDR2 YFSETQ. Trimming removed 3 bases from V and 3 bases from J; junction bases left unmatched: 1. Supplemented by reference TRBV5-1 and TRBJ2-7, the full variable domain reads KAGVTQTPRYLIKTRGQQVTLSCSPISGHRSVSWYQQTPGQGLQFLFEYFSETQRNKGNFPGRFSGRQFSNSRSEMNVSTLELGDSALYLCASSWDRVYEQYFGPGTRLTVT.